This T cell receptor beta chain stems from a study of T cell changes during pregnancy in multiple sclerosis. The method was immunoSEQ multiplex PCR; TCRdb's version includes in-frame clones alone and lacks a portion of them. Here the sample spans tens of thousands of clones, more than 85% being singletons. The CDR3 sequence is 14 residues long. Germline CDR1 SGHDN, CDR2 FVKESK. The gene calls are TRBV14 and TRBJ1-2, with D unresolved. The sample was CD8+ T cells from peripheral blood mononuclear cells, taken in the first trimester of pregnancy. The TCR sequence derives from a female donor with multiple sclerosis, enrolled in a pregnancy study. The DNA of the CDR3 is TGTGCAATCCGCCCGGAGGGTCGAAAAAGTGGCTACACCTTC. Protein: CAIRPEGRKSGYTF. Using reference TRBV14 and TRBJ1-2 for the parts outside the CDR3, the full variable domain is EAGVTQFPSHSVIEKGQTVTLRCDPISGHDNLYWYRRVMGKEIKFLLHFVKESKQDESGMPNNRFLAERTGGTYSTLKVQPAELEDSGVYFCAIRPEGRKSGYTFGSGTRLTVV.